This is a list of T cell receptor beta chains from one sample in a study of CD4 T cells in relation to SARS-CoV-2 and coronaviruses. These receptors have no identified antigens. Assay: immunoSEQ multiplex PCR; the TCRdb copy retains only in-frame clones and omits some. Seen here are 18,000 or so clones, 70% to 85% observed once, and the top ten hold approximately 20%. The sample was CD4+ T cells from PBMCs, cultured in vitro. Receptors were obtained from a human donor in good health. Both conserved end residues are part of each CDR3. D genes are given only for firm matches. Clone size, where shown, is once, few, many, or a class for clones that have expanded.

CDR3,DNA,J,D,size,V
CARSLVQLGHCTDTQYF,TGTGCCAGAAGCCTTGTTCAGCTTGGCCACTGCACAGATACGCAGTATTTT,TRBJ2-3,NA,NA,TRBV5-3
CASSLAGQGGNTIYF,TGTGCCAGCAGCTTGGCTGGGCAGGGAGGAAACACCATATATTTT,TRBJ1-3,NA,few,TRBV6-5
CASSLGRGGSQEQFF,TGTGCCAGCAGCTTAGGGCGGGGGGGATCTCAAGAGCAGTTCTTC,TRBJ2-1,TRBD2,NA,TRBV11-2
CASSLNDWDRDYEQYF,TGTGCCAGCAGCTTGAACGACTGGGACAGGGACTACGAGCAGTACTTC,TRBJ2-7,TRBD1,NA,TRBV11-1
CASSPSEGGETQYF,TGCGCCAGCAGCCCCTCCGAGGGAGGGGAGACCCAGTACTTC,TRBJ2-5,TRBD2,NA,TRBV5-1
CASSQGQGGTEAFF,TGTGCCAGCAGCCAGGGACAGGGCGGGACTGAAGCTTTCTTT,TRBJ1-1,TRBD1,NA,TRBV4-2
CASSQRGVQETQYF,TGTGCCAGCAGCCAAAGGGGGGTTCAAGAGACCCAGTACTTC,TRBJ2-5,NA,NA,TRBV3-1/TRBV3-2
CASSLWLAEYSYEQYF,TGTGCCAGCAGCTTGTGGCTAGCGGAGTACTCCTACGAGCAGTACTTC,TRBJ2-7,TRBD2,few,TRBV5-6
CATGSTSDTQYF,TGTGCCACCGGGTCGACTTCAGATACGCAGTATTTT,TRBJ2-3,NA,NA,TRBV24-1
CASSEVYRGLGQPQHF,TGTGCCAGCAGTGAAGTGTATAGGGGGCTGGGTCAGCCCCAGCATTTT,TRBJ1-5,TRBD1,NA,TRBV6-1
CASSRGLGSYNEQFF,TGTGCCAGCAGCAGGGGACTAGGCTCCTACAATGAGCAGTTCTTC,TRBJ2-1,TRBD2,NA,TRBV7-2
CAISAGGNEKLFF,TGTGCCATCAGTGCGGGAGGGAATGAAAAACTGTTTTTT,TRBJ1-4,NA,NA,TRBV10-3
CASSLAGAPGGYTF,TGTGCCAGCAGCTTGGCCGGGGCCCCAGGTGGCTACACCTTC,TRBJ1-2,NA,few,TRBV5-6
CASSQGAAYGYTF,TGTGCCAGCAGCCAGGGGGCGGCCTATGGCTACACCTTC,TRBJ1-2,NA,NA,TRBV3-1/TRBV3-2